This T cell receptor beta chain was profiled in a study of early stage breast cancer tumors. On the study more broadly: Of approximately 16 invasive breast tumors, about a dozen were hormone receptor-positive, HER2-negative.

The CDR3 is 13 residues long. Germline assignment: CDR1 LNHDA and CDR2 SQIVND (reference sequence). V lost 9 bases and J lost 0, with 8 bases in between. To note about this clone: The antigen remains undetermined.

Each sample had two DNA replicates, approximately 0.49 ug blood or about 1.5 ug tissue. TCRdb keeps only in-frame clones here, not all; method: immunoSEQ multiplex PCR. In the table there are around 9,900 clones, around 66% of which are singletons. Study results and caveats: Enriched TCRB sequences shared across patients were mostly commonly generated sequences. Comparing each tissue with blood distinguished tumor from normal in most of the 16 patients.

V is TRBV19 and J is TRBJ2-2; no clear D gene. The receptor comes from a person aged 55-75 years with breast cancer. Sequences were obtained from breast tumor tissue. The CDR3: CASADPNTGELFF. In DNA form, the CDR3 reads TGTGCCAGCGCGGACCCGAACACCGGGGAGCTGTTTTTT.